This T cell receptor beta chain was obtained from a study of cytomegalovirus exposure and HLA in healthy donors. PCR amplification relied on 60 Vbeta primers (plus 13 Jbeta primers). Produced via immunoSEQ multiplex PCR; TCRdb's table is partial and in-frame only. The sample totals 150,000 to 200,000 clones. The CDR3 covers 15 residues. Germline lookup yields CDR1 SGDLS and CDR2 YYNGEE. V gave up 0 bases and J gave up 3 bases; unmatched junction bases: 3. Specimen: PBMCs. The TCR originated in a woman between 18 and 29 years old in good health and CMV-seropositive. The rearrangement uses TRBV9 and TRBJ2-7; 10 nucleotides align to TRBD2. The CDR3 protein is CASSVGTSGYYEQYF. The CDR3 DNA reads TGTGCCAGCAGCGTAGGGACTAGCGGTTACTACGAGCAGTACTTC. Drawing the rest from reference TRBV9 and TRBJ2-7, the complete variable domain is DSGVTQTPKHLITATGQRVTLRCSPRSGDLSVYWYQQSLDQGLQFLIQYYNGEERAKGNILERFSAQQFPDLHSELNLSSLELGDSALYFCASSVGTSGYYEQYFGPGTRLTVT.